The present entry profiles one T cell receptor beta chain with its context. The data stem from a study of blood T cell repertoires in COVID-19. Turning to the study itself: PBMCs, B-cell-depleted T cells, or T cells provided the cDNA or gDNA that made up the material.

The CDR3 runs to 13 residues. V was cut by 3 bases and J by 3 bases, with 9 bases left in between. The germline CDR1 and CDR2 sequences are MNHEY and SMNVEV (reference sequence). The assay was immunoSEQ multiplex PCR, and TCRdb's table has in-frame clones only and misses some. The repertoire holds about 480,000 clones, 85% to 90% seen once, with roughly 8% in the top ten. This sequence originates from a woman aged 45-60 years with COVID-19, enrolled during active disease. This sequence joins TRBV27 and TRBJ2-7; a possible D gene is TRBD1 (5 bases). The sequenced sample consisted of peripheral blood. This chain's CDR3 is CASSFRGDYEQYF. The CDR3, as DNA: TGTGCCAGCAGTTTTAGGGGTGACTACGAGCAGTACTTC.